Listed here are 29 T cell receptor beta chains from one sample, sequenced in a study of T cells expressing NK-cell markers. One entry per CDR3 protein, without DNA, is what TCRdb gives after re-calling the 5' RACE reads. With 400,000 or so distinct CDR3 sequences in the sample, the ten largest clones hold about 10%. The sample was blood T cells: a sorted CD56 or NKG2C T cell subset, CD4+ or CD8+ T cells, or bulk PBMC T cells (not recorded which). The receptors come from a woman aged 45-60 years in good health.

Here the CDR3 reads CASSALAGGPSEQFF. The V call is TRBV2, the J call TRBJ2-1; TCRdb's D gene call, TRBD2, goes unchecked for lack of DNA. This CDR3 has 15 amino acids. The germline gives CDR1 SNHLY, CDR2 FYNNEI.

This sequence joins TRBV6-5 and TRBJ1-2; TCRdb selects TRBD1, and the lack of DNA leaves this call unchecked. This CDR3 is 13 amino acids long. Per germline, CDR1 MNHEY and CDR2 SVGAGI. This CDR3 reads CASTPGQGLGYTF.

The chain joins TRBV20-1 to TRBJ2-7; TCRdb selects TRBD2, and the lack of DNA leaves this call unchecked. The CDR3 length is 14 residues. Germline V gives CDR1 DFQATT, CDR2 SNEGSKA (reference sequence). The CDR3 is CSARLLAEPYEQYF.

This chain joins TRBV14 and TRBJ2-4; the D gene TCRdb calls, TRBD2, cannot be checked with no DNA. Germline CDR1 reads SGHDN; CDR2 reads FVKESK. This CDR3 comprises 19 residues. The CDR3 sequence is CASSQAGTSGRGAKNIQYF.

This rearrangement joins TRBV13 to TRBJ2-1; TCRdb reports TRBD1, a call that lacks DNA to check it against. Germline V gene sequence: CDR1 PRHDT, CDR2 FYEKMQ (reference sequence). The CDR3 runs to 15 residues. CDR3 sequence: CASSLPGTAYNEQFF.

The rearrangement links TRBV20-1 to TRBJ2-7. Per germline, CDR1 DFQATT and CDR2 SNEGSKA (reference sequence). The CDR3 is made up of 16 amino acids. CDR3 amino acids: CSARDPLRASSYEQYF.

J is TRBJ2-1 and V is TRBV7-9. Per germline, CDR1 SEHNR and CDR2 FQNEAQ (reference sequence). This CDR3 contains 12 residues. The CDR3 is CASSSLADEQFF.

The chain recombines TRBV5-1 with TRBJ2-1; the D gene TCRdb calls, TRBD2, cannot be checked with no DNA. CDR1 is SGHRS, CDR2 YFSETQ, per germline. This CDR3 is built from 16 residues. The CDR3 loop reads CASSLEGTTLHNEQFF.

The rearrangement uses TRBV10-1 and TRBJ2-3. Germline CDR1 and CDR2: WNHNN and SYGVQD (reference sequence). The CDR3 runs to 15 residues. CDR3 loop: CASSESAASTDTQYF.

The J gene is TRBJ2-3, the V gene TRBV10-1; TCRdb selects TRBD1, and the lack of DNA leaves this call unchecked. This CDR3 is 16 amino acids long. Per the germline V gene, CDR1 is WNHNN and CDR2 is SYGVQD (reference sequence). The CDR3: CASSSAPGQRTDTQYF.

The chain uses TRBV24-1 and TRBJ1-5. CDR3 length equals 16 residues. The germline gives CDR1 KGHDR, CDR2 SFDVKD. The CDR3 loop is CATSEGTLREGQPQHF.

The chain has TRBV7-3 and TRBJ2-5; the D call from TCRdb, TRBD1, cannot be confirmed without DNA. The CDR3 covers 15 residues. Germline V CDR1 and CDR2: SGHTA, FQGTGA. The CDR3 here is CASSPLGGVGETQYF.

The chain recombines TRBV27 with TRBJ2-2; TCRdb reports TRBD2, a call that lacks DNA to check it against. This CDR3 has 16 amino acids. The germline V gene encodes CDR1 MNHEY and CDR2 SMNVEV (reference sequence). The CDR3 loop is CASGSSGRARAGELFF.

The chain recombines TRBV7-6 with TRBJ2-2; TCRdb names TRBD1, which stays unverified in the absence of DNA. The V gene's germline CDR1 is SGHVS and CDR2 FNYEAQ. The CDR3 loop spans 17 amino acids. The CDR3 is CASSTGALRWNTGELFF.

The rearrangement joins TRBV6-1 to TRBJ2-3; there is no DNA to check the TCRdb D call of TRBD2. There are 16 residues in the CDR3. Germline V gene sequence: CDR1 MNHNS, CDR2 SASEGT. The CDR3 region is CASSDSASGRRDTQYF.

The CDR3 loop is CASSRRAKTSGRASVRETQYF. The rearrangement links TRBV6-2 or TRBV6-3 to TRBJ2-5; the TRBD2 assignment by TCRdb is unverifiable without DNA. The CDR3 sequence is 21 residues long. Germline CDR1 and CDR2: MNHEY and SVGEGT.

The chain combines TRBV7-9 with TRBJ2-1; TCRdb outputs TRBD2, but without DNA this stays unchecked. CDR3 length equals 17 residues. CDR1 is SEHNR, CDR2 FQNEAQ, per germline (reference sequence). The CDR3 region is CASSLAPGLASYNEQFF.

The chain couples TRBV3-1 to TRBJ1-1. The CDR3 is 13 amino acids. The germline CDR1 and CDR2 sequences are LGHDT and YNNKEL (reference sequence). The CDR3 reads CASSLRRTAEAFF.

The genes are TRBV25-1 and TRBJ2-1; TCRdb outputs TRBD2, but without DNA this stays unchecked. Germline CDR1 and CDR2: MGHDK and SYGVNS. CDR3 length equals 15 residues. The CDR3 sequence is CASTELAGGPNEQFF.

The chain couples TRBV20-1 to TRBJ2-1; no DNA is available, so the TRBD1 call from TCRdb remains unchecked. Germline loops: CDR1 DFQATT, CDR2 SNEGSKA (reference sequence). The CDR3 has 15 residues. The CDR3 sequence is CSAKSRDRVYNEQFF.

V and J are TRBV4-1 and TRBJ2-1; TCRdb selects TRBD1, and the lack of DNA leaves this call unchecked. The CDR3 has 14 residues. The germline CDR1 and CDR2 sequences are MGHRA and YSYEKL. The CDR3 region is CASSQTAGDNEQFF.

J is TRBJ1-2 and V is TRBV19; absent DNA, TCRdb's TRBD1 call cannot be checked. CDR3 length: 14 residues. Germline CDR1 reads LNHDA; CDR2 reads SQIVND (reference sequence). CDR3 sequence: CASSFDNRADLDTF.

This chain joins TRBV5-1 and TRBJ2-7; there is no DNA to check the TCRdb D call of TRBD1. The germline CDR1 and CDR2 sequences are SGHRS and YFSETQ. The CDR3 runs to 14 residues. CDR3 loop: CASSGTGFSYEQYF.

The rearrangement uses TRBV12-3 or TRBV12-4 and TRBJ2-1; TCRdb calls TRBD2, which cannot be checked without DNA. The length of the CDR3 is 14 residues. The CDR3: CASRRAGLNNEQFF.

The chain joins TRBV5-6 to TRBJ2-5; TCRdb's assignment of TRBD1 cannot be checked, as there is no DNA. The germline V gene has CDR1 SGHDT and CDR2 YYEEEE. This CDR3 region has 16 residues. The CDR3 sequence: CASSLGRGAQGETQYF.

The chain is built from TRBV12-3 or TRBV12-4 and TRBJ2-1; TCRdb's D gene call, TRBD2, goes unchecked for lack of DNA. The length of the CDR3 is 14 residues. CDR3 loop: CASTLGASSNEQFF.

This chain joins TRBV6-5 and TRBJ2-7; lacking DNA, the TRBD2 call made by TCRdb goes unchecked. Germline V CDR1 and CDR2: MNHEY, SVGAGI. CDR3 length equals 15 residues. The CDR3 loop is CASSYVGGAHYEQYF.

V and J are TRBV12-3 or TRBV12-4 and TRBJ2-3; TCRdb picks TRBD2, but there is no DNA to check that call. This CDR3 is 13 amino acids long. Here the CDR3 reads CASSEGGTDTQYF.

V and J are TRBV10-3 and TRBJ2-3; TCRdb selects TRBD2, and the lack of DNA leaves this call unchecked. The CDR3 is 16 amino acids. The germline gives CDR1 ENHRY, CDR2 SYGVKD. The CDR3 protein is CAISPHVGGSQDTQYF.